This entry concerns a single TCR beta chain. Its cognate antigen is unknown. The entry originates in a study of T cell responses to AZD1222 COVID-19 vaccine. General study results and limits: Epitopes outside B.1.351 and B.1.1.7 mutated regions reportedly drew nearly half of spike TCRs. With dominance at 160-218 and 743-854, vaccine-associated CD4 TCRs spanned spike. Increased Spike-specific TCR breadth and depth were observed after two AZD1222 doses. The donor group comprised mostly white British people and more females; the analysis possibly underestimated clonal diversity.

Trimming removed 5 bases from V and 0 bases from J, with 7 bases in between. This CDR3 has 13 residues. Method: immunoSEQ multiplex PCR; TCRdb's copy keeps in-frame clones and lacks some. The table has 120,000 to 150,000 clones, 88% seen once. This chain joins TRBV12-3 or TRBV12-4 and TRBJ1-1; D uncertain. The clonotype originates from an adult in good health. Sequencing used peripheral blood, obtained on day 0 of MenACWY control vaccination. This CDR3 is CASSGGMNTEAFF. For the CDR3, the DNA is TGTGCCAGCAGTGGAGGCATGAACACTGAAGCTTTCTTT.